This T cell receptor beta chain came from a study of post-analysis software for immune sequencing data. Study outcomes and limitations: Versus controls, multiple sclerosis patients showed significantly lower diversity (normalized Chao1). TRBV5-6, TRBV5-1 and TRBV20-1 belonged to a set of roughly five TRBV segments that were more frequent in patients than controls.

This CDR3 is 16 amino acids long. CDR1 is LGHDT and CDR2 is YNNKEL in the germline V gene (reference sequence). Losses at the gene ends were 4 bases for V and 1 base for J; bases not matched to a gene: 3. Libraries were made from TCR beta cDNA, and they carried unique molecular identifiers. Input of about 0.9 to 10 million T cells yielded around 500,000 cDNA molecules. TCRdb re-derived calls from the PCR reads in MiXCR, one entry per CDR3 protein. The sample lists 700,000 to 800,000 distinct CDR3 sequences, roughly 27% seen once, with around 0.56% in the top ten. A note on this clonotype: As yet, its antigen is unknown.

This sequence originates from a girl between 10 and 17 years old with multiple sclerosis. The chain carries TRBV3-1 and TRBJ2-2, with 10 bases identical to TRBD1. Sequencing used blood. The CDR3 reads CASSLRTGGNTGELFF. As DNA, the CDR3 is TGTGCCAGCAGCCTCCGGACAGGGGGGAACACCGGGGAGCTGTTTTTT.